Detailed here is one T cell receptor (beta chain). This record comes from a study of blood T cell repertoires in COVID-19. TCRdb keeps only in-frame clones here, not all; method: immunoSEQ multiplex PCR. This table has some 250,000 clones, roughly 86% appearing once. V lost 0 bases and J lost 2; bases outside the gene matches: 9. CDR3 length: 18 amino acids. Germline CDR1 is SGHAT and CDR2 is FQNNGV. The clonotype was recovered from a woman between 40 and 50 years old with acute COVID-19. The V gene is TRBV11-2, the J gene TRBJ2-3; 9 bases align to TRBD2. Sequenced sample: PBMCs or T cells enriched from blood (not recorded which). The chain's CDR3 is CASSLESSGTIHTDTQYF. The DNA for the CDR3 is TGTGCCAGCAGCTTAGAATCTAGCGGGACCATACACACAGATACGCAGTATTTT.